The clone carrying this TCR beta chain was observed many times. Its antigen is as yet unknown. Investigators prepared the TCR beta libraries by applying iRepertoire HTBI primers and Arm-PCR of CDR3 regions. In the original processing: The samples yielded approximately 62 TRBV and 14 to 15 TRBJ segments. MiXCR was run by TCRdb on the multiplex PCR reads, yielding one entry per CDR3 protein. The V and J calls here are based on TCRdb, not the publication. In the table there are approximately 470,000 distinct CDR3 sequences, about a fifth of which are singletons. These data belong to a study of regulatory T cells in long-lasting Graves disease. About the study: Treatment with antithyroid drugs for over 5 years, together with positive TSH receptor antibodies, meant persistent Graves' disease.

Study-wide points: Persistent patients shared more public clonotypes (approximately 2,900) than new patients (about 1,000). Persistent cases favored TRBV28, TRBJ1-2 and TRBJ2-5.

Documented time point: persistent/refractory GD, antithyroid drugs over 5 years with positive TRAb. Following extraction of RNA from PBMCs, that RNA was used to make the TCR library. V lost 2 bases, J lost 10 bases, and 20 bases lay in between. The germline V gene has CDR1 GTSNPN and CDR2 SVGIG (reference sequence). This CDR3 is built from 15 residues. The origin of this receptor is a female donor with Graves disease. The V gene is TRBV30, the J gene TRBJ1-4, with a tentative D call TRBD1 (6 bases). The sequenced sample was peripheral blood mononuclear cells (PBMCs), obtained when the disease was refractory, from a patient treated with antithyroid drugs. Here the CDR3 reads CAWSQQGPLGGKLFF. The CDR3, as DNA: TGTGCCTGGAGTCAACAGGGCCCCTTGGGCGGAAAACTGTTTTTT.